This T cell receptor beta chain was recovered during a study of T-cell reconstitution after alpha-beta-depleted transplantation in children. Preparing the TCRbeta library involved the use of unique molecular identifiers. TCRdb analysed the PCR reads with MiXCR anew, one entry per CDR3 protein. The sample lists around 600,000 distinct CDR3 sequences, about 15% occurring once. The CDR3 loop spans 11 amino acids. Germline CDR1 reads DFQATT; CDR2 reads SNEGSKA (reference sequence). A word on this clonotype: Just one base apart from a much larger clone, this may be a read error.

This material consisted of PBMCs from the stem cell graft donor, taken from the stem cell graft. The source of this sequence is a human donor who donated a stem cell graft to a child with acute myeloid leukemia. The chain is built from TRBV20-1 and TRBJ1-2, with D perhaps TRBD1 (6 bases). CDR3 residues: CSARSVEGDAF. The CDR3 nucleotides are TGCAGTGCTAGATCCGTCGAGGGGGACGCCTTC.